Each of the 21 T cell receptor beta chains below was sequenced from the same sample in a study of T cells after yellow fever vaccination. TCRdb reprocessed the 5' RACE reads with MiXCR, giving one entry per CDR3 protein. The data show more than 350,000 distinct CDR3 sequences, with under 14% seen just once and roughly 18% held by the top ten. Sequences were derived from PBMCs, sampled on the day of the first yellow fever vaccination. The receptors shown here come from a young man who received the YFV17D yellow fever vaccine.

In its sample, this clonotype was seen a few times. J is TRBJ2-3 and V is TRBV5-8, with TRBD2 identical over 9 bases. This CDR3 comprises 15 residues. Germline CDR1 is SGHTS and CDR2 is YDEGEE. Unmatched junction bases numbered 5, after V lost 6 bases and J lost 0 bases. CDR3 nucleotides: TGTGCCAGCAACCCTAGCGGGATTAGCACAGATACGCAGTATTTT. Protein product: CASNPSGISTDTQYF. Filled out from reference TRBV5-8 and TRBJ2-3, the complete variable domain reads EAGVTQSPTHLIKTRGQQATLRCSPISGHTSVYWYQQALGLGLQFLLWYDEGEERNRGNFPPRFSGRQFPNYSSELNVNALELEDSALYLCASNPSGISTDTQYFGPGTRLTVL.

V is TRBV28 and J is TRBJ2-1, with D perhaps matching TRBD1 (6 bases). Between the trimmed V and J ends, which lost 2 bases and 2 bases, there was a span of 16 bases. CDR1 is MDHEN, CDR2 SYDVKM, per germline. The CDR3 is made up of 17 amino acids. In nucleotides, the CDR3 is TGTGCCAGCAGTTTAAATCCAGGGGAAGGTCCCTACAATGAGCAGTTCTTC. Translated, it gives CASSLNPGEGPYNEQFF.

This clonotype was recorded at least ten times. The chain joins TRBV5-1 to TRBJ1-1; 7 bases match TRBD1. The trim removed 3 bases at V and 3 bases at J, leaving 2 bases unmatched. The germline V gene has CDR1 SGHRS and CDR2 YFSETQ. The length of the CDR3 is 13 residues. CDR3 protein: CASSYTGDTEAFF. The CDR3 DNA is TGCGCCAGCAGCTACACAGGGGACACTGAAGCTTTCTTT.

The V and J genes are TRBV5-1 and TRBJ2-1, with TRBD2 matching 11 bases. Per germline, CDR1 SGHRS and CDR2 YFSETQ. The CDR3 has 16 residues. Trimming removed 4 bases from V and 12 bases from J; junction bases left unmatched: 15. The CDR3 is CASSHHSGGASLGQFF. CDR3 in DNA: TGCGCCAGCAGCCACCATAGCGGGGGGGCCAGTTTGGGGCAGTTCTTC.

The chain links TRBV9 to TRBJ1-2; perhaps TRBD1 as D (6 bases). Trimming shortened V by 7 bases and J by 4 bases, and 20 bases separated the two germline ends. The CDR3 runs 15 residues. Germline CDR1 and CDR2: SGDLS and YYNGEE. The CDR3 region has the DNA TGTGCCAGCTCGACCGGGACAACAACTATCTATGGCTACACCTTC. Translated: CASSTGTTTIYGYTF.

This clonotype came up a few times. J is TRBJ2-3 and V is TRBV5-1; TRBD2 matches at 11 bases. V lost 0 bases and J lost 6; bases outside the gene matches: 6. From germline, CDR1 is SGHRS and CDR2 YFSETQ. The CDR3 extends over 16 amino acids. The CDR3 is CASSLGTSGLRDTQYF. The CDR3 DNA reads TGCGCCAGCAGCTTGGGGACTAGCGGGCTTAGGGATACGCAGTATTTT.

This clonotype was seen more than once but under ten times. The rearrangement uses TRBV6-5 and TRBJ1-5, with TRBD1 as a possible D gene (6 bases). The CDR3 length is 15 residues. The ends were cut back, 2 bases at V and 0 bases at J, with 8 bases in the middle. The V gene's germline CDR1 is MNHEY and CDR2 SVGAGI. The CDR3: CASSYQGLSNQPQHF. Here the CDR3 DNA reads TGTGCCAGCAGTTACCAGGGGCTTAGCAATCAGCCCCAGCATTTT.

This clonotype came up many times. The rearrangement uses TRBV12-3 or TRBV12-4 and TRBJ1-5; 7 positions agree with TRBD1. V dropped 3 bases and J dropped 7; count of bases not matched to a gene: 3. CDR3 length equals 13 residues. The CDR3 DNA reads as TGTGCCAGCAGTTTGGCAGGGGGGCAGCCCCAGCATTTT. As protein: CASSLAGGQPQHF.

This sequence joins TRBV3-1 and TRBJ2-3; 11 bases agree with TRBD2. Germline V gives CDR1 LGHDT, CDR2 YNNKEL (reference sequence). The CDR3 contains 17 residues. The V and J ends lost 11 bases and 5 bases, in that order; junction bases with no gene match: 18. CDR3 coding DNA: TGTGCCTCCTGCCAAGGGTCCGCTAGCGGGGGGTTAGATACGCAGTATTTT. Its protein is CASCQGSASGGLDTQYF.

The chain couples TRBV7-2 to TRBJ2-1; no clear D gene. The CDR3 runs to 12 residues. Germline loops: CDR1 SGHTA, CDR2 FQGNSA. Trimming stripped 4 bases from V and 7 bases from J, with 8 bases between. The CDR3 region has the DNA TGTGCCAGCAGCTACTCTTCGAATGAGCAGTTCTTC. Protein: CASSYSSNEQFF. Based on the CDR3 plus reference TRBV7-2 and TRBJ2-1, the full variable domain is GAGVSQSPSNKVTEKGKDVELRCDPISGHTALYWYRQSLGQGLEFLIYFQGNSAPDKSGLPSDRFSAERTGGSVSTLTIQRTQQEDSAVYLCASSYSSNEQFFGPGTRLTVL.

This clonotype was detected a few times. The chain employs TRBV28 and TRBJ2-7, with 12 bases that match TRBD1. The CDR3 runs 15 residues. Germline trimming cut 6 bases from V and 1 base from J; bases unmatched to any gene: 4. The germline gives CDR1 MDHEN, CDR2 SYDVKM. CDR3 sequence (DNA): TGTGCCAGCAGAACGGGACAGGGGGCTTCCTACGAGCAGTACGTC. Its translation: CASRTGQGASYEQYV.

This clonotype was found a few times. The V and J genes are TRBV30 and TRBJ2-1, with 7 bases aligning to TRBD2. The CDR3 runs to 16 residues. V gave up 3 bases and J gave up 4 bases; unmatched junction bases: 12. The V gene's germline CDR1 is GTSNPN and CDR2 SVGIG (reference sequence). CDR3 in amino acids: CAWRGGGSRRYNEQFF. The DNA for the CDR3 is TGTGCCTGGAGGGGCGGCGGGAGCCGAAGATACAATGAGCAGTTCTTC.

At least ten counts were recorded for this clonotype. This chain uses TRBV7-9 with TRBJ2-5; D possibly corresponds to TRBD1 (5 bases). CDR1 is SEHNR and CDR2 is FQNEAQ in the germline V gene (reference sequence). V was trimmed by 5 bases and J by 5 bases, leaving 18 bases between them. This CDR3 is 15 amino acids long. Here the CDR3 DNA reads TGTGCCAGCAGCCCAAAGGCTTTGGGGCGCGAGACCCAGTACTTC. It is translated as CASSPKALGRETQYF.

This chain connects TRBV5-4 to TRBJ2-1; TRBD2 is a possible D gene (7 bases). Germline V gene lookup returns CDR1 SGHNT and CDR2 YYREEE (reference sequence). With 3 bases removed from V and 8 bases from J, the gap between germline ends came to 18 bases. The CDR3 length is 15 residues. Here the CDR3 DNA reads TGTGCCAGCAGCTCTTTAACGGGGGGCGTGGATGAGCAGTTCTTC. Its translation: CASSSLTGGVDEQFF.

This clonotype came up a few times. The genes are TRBV4-1 and TRBJ2-1, with 8 bases identical to TRBD1. The CDR3 has 17 amino acids. CDR1 MGHRA and CDR2 YSYEKL come from the germline V gene. Losses at the gene ends were 0 bases for V and 4 bases for J; bases not matched to a gene: 8. The CDR3 DNA is TGCGCCAGCAGCCAAGAAGGGCAGGGGGCGGGATACAATGAGCAGTTCTTC. This encodes CASSQEGQGAGYNEQFF.

The chain is built from TRBV5-6 and TRBJ1-6; 9 positions agree with TRBD1. Germline V gene sequence: CDR1 SGHDT, CDR2 YYEEEE. With V trimmed by 5 bases and J by 4 bases, 4 bases remained unmatched. The length of the CDR3 is 15 residues. CDR3 in DNA: TGTGCCAGCAGGCAGGGGACAGGGTATAATTCACCCCTCCACTTT. This codes for CASRQGTGYNSPLHF.

V and J are TRBV6-2 or TRBV6-3 and TRBJ2-5, with D possibly TRBD1 on 6 matching bases. This CDR3 has 14 residues. Germline values: CDR1 MNHEY, CDR2 SVGEGT. Trimming pared 5 bases from V and 2 bases from J, leaving 12 bases between. CDR3 DNA sequence: TGTGCCAGCAGTAACACAGGGCGTCAAGAGACCCAGTACTTC. Translated, it gives CASSNTGRQETQYF.

This clonotype was detected once. One junction end disagrees with the germline gene, perhaps due to a read error. V and J are TRBV20-1 and TRBJ2-5, with D hard to call. CDR1 and CDR2 (germline): DFQATT, SNEGSKA (reference sequence). This CDR3 contains 16 residues. This CDR3 is CCARDFREPYQETQYF. CDR3 sequence (DNA): TGCTGTGCTAGAGATTTTAGGGAACCGTACCAAGAGACCCAGTACTTC.

This clonotype was picked up a small number of times. The chain carries TRBV6-2 or TRBV6-3 and TRBJ1-5; D is unresolved. V lost 6 bases, J lost 3 bases, and 15 bases lay in between. The CDR3 runs 15 residues. CDR1 is MNHEY and CDR2 is SVGEGT in the germline V gene. The CDR3 here is CASSPRLGNNQPQHF. In DNA, the CDR3 is TGTGCCAGCAGCCCAAGACTGGGGAACAATCAGCCCCAGCATTTT.

V gene TRBV20-1 combines with J gene TRBJ2-1; 10 bases are shared with TRBD1. V lost 6 bases, J lost 3 bases, and 2 bases stayed unmatched. The germline V gene encodes CDR1 DFQATT and CDR2 SNEGSKA (reference sequence). The CDR3 sequence is 13 residues long. Here the CDR3 DNA reads TGCAGTGCACGGGACAGGGGCTACAATGAGCAGTTCTTC. It codes for CSARDRGYNEQFF.

Concerning this clonotype: Compared with germline, one end of the junction differs, possibly owing to a read error. The rearrangement uses TRBV7-7 and TRBJ2-1; 7 bases fit TRBD1. The germline CDR1 and CDR2 sequences are SSHAT and FNYEAQ (reference sequence). This CDR3 spans 15 amino acids. CDR3 residues: CASSWSRDSYNEQFF. The DNA of the CDR3 is TGTGCTAGCAGCTGGTCCCGGGACAGTTACAATGAGCAGTTCTTC.